This passage covers 5 T cell receptor beta chains from one sample sequenced in a study of T cell responses to AZD1222 COVID-19 vaccine. Assay used: immunoSEQ multiplex PCR; TCRdb lists only in-frame clones, some missing. The table shows approximately 100,000 clones, with 91% occurring only once. Material: peripheral blood, obtained on day 0 of AZD1222 vaccination. The receptors were gathered from an adult in good health.

A single count supports this clone. V and J are TRBV15 and TRBJ1-5; 8 bases match TRBD1. Germline CDR1 and CDR2: LNHNV and YYDKDF (reference sequence). The CDR3 covers 17 residues. The V gene end was trimmed by 1 base and the J gene end by 1 base; junction bases not matched to a gene: 6. Here the CDR3 reads CATSRVQGARSNQPQHF. For the CDR3, the DNA is TGTGCCACCAGCAGAGTGCAGGGGGCGCGGAGCAATCAGCCCCAGCATTTT.

The chain couples TRBV29-1 to TRBJ1-2; no clear D gene. Germline values: CDR1 SQVTM, CDR2 ANQGSEA. This CDR3 region has 11 residues. The V end was cut by 5 bases, the J end by 1 base, with 5 bases between. The DNA for the CDR3 is TGCAGCGTTTTGTTTAACTATGGCTACACCTTC. Its protein product is CSVLFNYGYTF.

This chain uses TRBV21-1 with TRBJ2-1; the table's D gene call, TRBD2, was not cross checked with the DNA. TRBV21-1 is an annotated pseudogene. This CDR3 spans 13 amino acids. In DNA, the CDR3 is TGTGCCAGCAGCAAATGCGCGGACAATGAGCAGTTCTTC. This encodes CASSKCADNEQFF.

The chain carries TRBV18 and TRBJ2-1; D unclear. V lost 6 bases to trimming and J lost 9 bases, with 12 bases between them. Germline V gives CDR1 KGHSH, CDR2 LQKENI. The CDR3 is made up of 12 amino acids. The CDR3 region is CASSSQMREQFF. For the CDR3, the DNA is TGTGCCAGCTCCAGCCAAATGCGTGAGCAGTTCTTC.

V and J are TRBV3-1 (or the pseudogene TRBV3-2) and TRBJ1-1, with D possibly being TRBD1 (5 bases). CDR1 and CDR2 from the germline V gene are LGHDT and YNNKEL (reference sequence). V was pared by 5 bases and J by 6 bases, with 19 bases between. The CDR3 length is 15 residues. The CDR3 DNA sequence: TGTGCCAGCAGCTTACGAAGACAGCCCTGGGCTGAAGCTTTCTTT. Protein product: CASSLRRQPWAEAFF.